A selection of T cell receptor beta chains follows, all from one sample in a study of control samples from healthy donors and cancer patients. Data came from immunoSEQ multiplex PCR; TCRdb stores just in-frame clones and leaves some out. The sample yields 35,000 to 50,000 clones, 94% seen once. The sequencing sample was made of blood. The receptors here all came from a man aged 55 to 69 in good health. The CDR3 runs from the conserved cysteine through the conserved F or W. D genes are given only for firm matches.

V	J	D	CDR3	DNA
TRBV10-2	TRBJ2-2	TRBD2	CATASPSGRANGELFF	TGCGCCACCGCAAGCCCTAGCGGGAGGGCGAACGGGGAGCTGTTTTTT
TRBV5-4	TRBJ2-1	NA	CASSSLNEQFF	TGTGCCAGCAGCTCACTCAATGAGCAGTTCTTC
TRBV27	TRBJ1-3	TRBD1	CASSSQGARMTGNTIYF	TGTGCCAGCAGTTCACAGGGGGCGAGGATGACTGGAAACACCATATATTTT
TRBV5-8	TRBJ2-2	TRBD2	CASSPGLLNTGELFF	TGTGCCAGCAGCCCGGGACTACTAAACACCGGGGAGCTGTTTTTT
TRBV12-3/TRBV12-4	TRBJ1-1	NA	CASSSTGTGAFF	TGTGCCAGCAGTTCGACAGGAACGGGGGCTTTCTTT
TRBV2	TRBJ2-7	TRBD2	CATRGTSGRVEQYF	TGTGCCACCAGGGGGACTAGCGGGAGGGTCGAGCAGTACTTC
TRBV12-5	TRBJ2-1	NA	CASGRAIYNEQFF	TGTGCTAGTGGTAGGGCCATTTACAATGAGCAGTTCTTC
TRBV29-1	TRBJ1-5	NA	CSVGVGVAQPQHF	TGCAGCGTTGGAGTAGGGGTAGCTCAGCCCCAGCATTTT
TRBV19	TRBJ1-1	NA	CASSITLNTEAFF	TGTGCCAGTAGTATAACACTGAACACTGAAGCTTTCTTT
TRBV4-1	TRBJ1-4	NA	CASSLNTGRAANEKLFF	TGCGCCAGCAGCCTTAACACGGGGCGGGCGGCTAATGAAAAACTGTTTTTT
TRBV9	TRBJ2-1	NA	CASSGTGRQTYNEQFF	TGTGCCAGCAGCGGTACCGGGAGACAAACCTACAATGAGCAGTTCTTC
TRBV4-2	TRBJ2-1	NA	CASSQVQGLYNEQFF	TGTGCCAGCAGCCAAGTACAGGGTCTTTACAATGAGCAGTTCTTC
TRBV28	TRBJ1-2	NA	CASSPPVWRLDYGYTF	TGTGCCAGCAGTCCCCCCGTTTGGCGGTTAGACTATGGCTACACCTTC
TRBV9	TRBJ2-1	NA	CASSPSGISYNEQFF	TGTGCCAGCAGTCCGAGTGGGATCTCCTACAATGAGCAGTTCTTC
TRBV9	TRBJ1-2	NA	CASSIGPSMRGYTF	TGTGCCAGCAGCATCGGACCGAGCATGAGAGGCTACACCTTC